The clone carrying this T cell receptor beta chain was seen a few times. The antigen remains undetermined. Using a J-beta primer mix together with a sample-barcoded 5' primer, a second PCR was run for roughly 6 to 12 cycles. Each of the cDNA molecules was tagged by a template-switch adaptor with 12 random nucleotides. TCRdb called the 5' RACE reads again in MiXCR, with one record for every CDR3 protein. Of 600,000 to 850,000 distinct CDR3 sequences in the sample, approximately 39% were seen once. The CDR3 spans 12 residues. CDR1 is SQVTM and CDR2 is ANQGSEA in the germline V gene. Trimming took 8 bases from V and 1 from J, leaving 8 bases between them. The data derive from a study of blood T cells in healthy people across ages. Study-level findings and limits: Higher diversity and more naive CD4+ cells were features of long-lived donors, compared to aged donors.

The material sequenced was blood. The chain is built from TRBV29-1 and TRBJ2-2, with D unclear. The clonotype originates from an older woman in good health. Here the CDR3 DNA reads TGCAGCTTTAGACAGAACACCGGGGAGCTGTTTTTT. Encoded protein: CSFRQNTGELFF.